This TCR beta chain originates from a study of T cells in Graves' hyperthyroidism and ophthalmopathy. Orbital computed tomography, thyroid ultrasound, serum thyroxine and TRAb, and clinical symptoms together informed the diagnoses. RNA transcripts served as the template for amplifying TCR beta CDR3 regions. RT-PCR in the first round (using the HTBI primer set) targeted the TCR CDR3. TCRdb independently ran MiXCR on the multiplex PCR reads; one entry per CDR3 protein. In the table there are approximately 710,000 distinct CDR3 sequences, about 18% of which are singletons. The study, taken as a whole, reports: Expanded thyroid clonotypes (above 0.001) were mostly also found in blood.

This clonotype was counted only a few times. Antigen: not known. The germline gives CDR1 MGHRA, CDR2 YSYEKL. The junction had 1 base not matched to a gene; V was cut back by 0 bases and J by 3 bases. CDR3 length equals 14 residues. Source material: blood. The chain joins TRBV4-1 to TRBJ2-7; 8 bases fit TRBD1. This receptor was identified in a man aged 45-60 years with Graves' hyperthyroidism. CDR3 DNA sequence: TGCGCCAGCAGCCAAGAAGGACAGGGCTACGAGCAGTACTTC. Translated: CASSQEGQGYEQYF.